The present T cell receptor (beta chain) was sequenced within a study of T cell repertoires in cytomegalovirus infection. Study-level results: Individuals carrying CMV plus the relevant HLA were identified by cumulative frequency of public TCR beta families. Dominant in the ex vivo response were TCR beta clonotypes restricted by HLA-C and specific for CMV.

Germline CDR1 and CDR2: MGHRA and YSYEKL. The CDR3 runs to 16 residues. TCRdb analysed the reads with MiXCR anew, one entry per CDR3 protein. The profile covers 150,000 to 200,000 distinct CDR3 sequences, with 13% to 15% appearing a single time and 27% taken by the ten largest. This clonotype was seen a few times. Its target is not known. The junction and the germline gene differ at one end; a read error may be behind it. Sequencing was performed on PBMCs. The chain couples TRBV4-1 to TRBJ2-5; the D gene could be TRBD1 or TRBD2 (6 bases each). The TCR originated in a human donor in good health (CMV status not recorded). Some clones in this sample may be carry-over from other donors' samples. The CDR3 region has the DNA TGTGCCAGCAGCCAAGAGGGGCCGGGGGCCCAAGAGACCCAGTACTTC. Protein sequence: CASSQEGPGAQETQYF.